This T cell receptor beta chain derives from a study of Ad26.COV2.S vaccination and SARS-CoV-2 variants. Study-wide background: The vaccine Ad26.COV2.S was put into the muscle once, or twice with 56 days between.

TCRdb's table, derived via immunoSEQ multiplex PCR, lists solely in-frame clones and lacks some. The data hold around 420,000 clones, with around 87% observed a single time. For this clone: What it binds is not known.

Overall study results and limits: Vaccinees and placebo recipients showed similar non-spike TCR breadth. Measures of TCR breadth and depth may have fallen short of total T cell responses.

Germline-derived CDR1 and CDR2 are MNHEY and SVGAGI. The trim removed 4 bases at V and 6 bases at J, leaving 3 bases unmatched. The CDR3 spans 12 residues. Noted treatment: roughly 18 received Ad26.COV2.S at low or high dose, single or two shots; several received placebo; per-sample allocation not given. Specimen acquisition occurred on day 63 following the initial vaccine or placebo injection. The donor's status was that of an adult aged 18-55 years in Boston. The chain recombines TRBV6-5 with TRBJ2-7; 7 nucleotides match TRBD1. The sequence derives from a person between 18 and 59 years old who received the Ad26.COV2.S COVID-19 vaccine or a placebo. The sequencing used peripheral blood, collected in a trial of Ad26.COV2.S vaccine versus placebo. The DNA of the CDR3 is TGTGCCAGCAGTTCTCACAGGGGCGAGCAGTACTTC. Translated, it gives CASSSHRGEQYF.